The clone carrying this T cell receptor (beta chain) was recorded at least ten times. Antigen: not known. The CDR3 regions of TCR beta were amplified from RNA transcripts. First-round RT-PCR of the TCR CDR3 relied on the HTBI primer set. TCRdb redid the calling of the multiplex PCR reads with MiXCR, one entry per CDR3 protein. The sample includes roughly 700,000 distinct CDR3 sequences, around 15% of them seen just once. The data stem from a study of T cells in Graves' hyperthyroidism and ophthalmopathy. Findings of the study overall: Patients with ophthalmopathy were separated from those with stable hyperthyroidism by a 13 V-J model.

Stable disease denoted Graves' hyperthyroidism without ophthalmopathy progression within 18 months. The study left out patients who had uncontrolled infection, other autoimmune disease, pregnancy or lactation. Cells are PBMCs isolated from roughly 10 ml of fresh blood. The germline V gene has CDR1 MNHEY and CDR2 SVGEGT. The CDR3 has 14 residues. The V end was cut by 0 bases, the J end by 5 bases, with 10 bases between. The source of this sequence is a young woman with Graves' hyperthyroidism. The specimen was blood. The rearrangement joins TRBV6-2 or TRBV6-3 to TRBJ2-5; D gene ambiguous. CDR3 residues: CASSYSSREETQYF. The CDR3 DNA reads as TGTGCCAGCAGTTACTCGAGTAGAGAGGAGACCCAGTACTTC.